These 27 T cell receptor beta chains originate from one sample sequenced in a study of CD8 T cells in ankylosing spondylitis. TCRdb used MiXCR to reprocess the 5' RACE reads, holding one entry per CDR3 protein. Of approximately 220,000 distinct CDR3 sequences listed, roughly 26% are singletons. The sample taken for sequencing was blood, either unsorted or a sorted T cell fraction (not recorded which). All receptors come from a male donor with ankylosing spondylitis or in good health (not recorded which).

The genes are TRBV10-1 and TRBJ2-2; D gene unclear. V lost 2 bases and J 4 bases, leaving 5 bases between the germline ends. This CDR3 region has 13 residues. Germline V gene data show CDR1 as WNHNN and CDR2 as SYGVQD (reference sequence). Here the CDR3 DNA reads TGCGCCAGCAGTGAGCAGGTCACCGGGGAGCTGTTTTTT. The encoded protein is CASSEQVTGELFF.

The CDR3 is CASSQDIPYEQYF. In DNA, the CDR3 is TGCGCCAGCAGCCAAGATATCCCCTACGAGCAGTACTTC. The rearrangement joins TRBV4-3 to TRBJ2-7; D ambiguous. The CDR3 consists of 13 residues. Between the trimmed V and J ends, which lost 0 bases and 2 bases, there was a span of 5 bases. Germline CDR1 is LGHNA and CDR2 is YSLEER.

This clonotype was detected ten times or more. V usage is TRBV11-1 and J usage is TRBJ2-5, with TRBD1 as a possible D gene (6 bases). The V and J ends lost 5 bases and 1 base respectively, with 23 bases between them. This CDR3 spans 18 amino acids. Looked up from germline, CDR1 is SGHAT and CDR2 is FQDESV (reference sequence). In DNA form, the CDR3 reads TGTGCCAGCAGCCCGGCGGAGTTTCGGACAGCCATCCAAGAGACCCAGTACTTC. Translated, it gives CASSPAEFRTAIQETQYF.

Ten or more counts support this clonotype. V and J are TRBV5-6 and TRBJ2-1; TRBD2 agrees at 14 bases. V shed 1 base, J shed 7 bases, and the junction held 4 bases outside the gene matches. Germline V gene lookup returns CDR1 SGHDT and CDR2 YYEEEE. This CDR3 is 16 amino acids long. The CDR3 is CASSLRGTSGRNEQFF. DNA for the CDR3: TGTGCCAGCAGCTTGAGGGGGACTAGCGGGAGAAATGAGCAGTTCTTC. Drawing the rest from reference TRBV5-6 and TRBJ2-1, the complete variable domain is DAGVTQSPTHLIKTRGQQVTLRCSPKSGHDTVSWYQQALGQGPQFIFQYYEEEERQRGNFPDRFSGHQFPNYSSELNVNALLLGDSALYLCASSLRGTSGRNEQFFGPGTRLTVL.

The V gene is TRBV30, the J gene TRBJ1-2; TRBD1 might be the D (6 bases). Germline CDR1 GTSNPN, CDR2 SVGIG (reference sequence). Trimming took off 4 bases at V and 4 bases at J, with 13 bases between the two ends. CDR3 size: 13 residues. In DNA, the CDR3 is TGTGCCTGGAAAGACAGGCACACCTATGGCTACACCTTC. It codes for CAWKDRHTYGYTF.

This clonotype was detected ten times or more. The rearrangement uses TRBV7-2 and TRBJ2-2, with 7 bases that match TRBD2. Germline V gene data show CDR1 as SGHTA and CDR2 as FQGNSA. Trimming cost V 5 bases and J 6 bases; bases outside gene matches: 12. There are 16 residues in the CDR3. CDR3 nucleotides: TGTGCCAGCAGCCCCCGGAGTAGCGGGCCCCCCGGGGAGCTGTTTTTT. This gives the protein CASSPRSSGPPGELFF.

This clonotype came up many times. The gene calls are TRBV20-1 and TRBJ2-3, with D tentatively TRBD2 (6 bases). The germline gives CDR1 DFQATT, CDR2 SNEGSKA (reference sequence). V was pared by 4 bases and J by 2 bases, with 10 bases between. The length of the CDR3 is 13 residues. Here the CDR3 reads CSAIAGITDTQYF. The DNA of the CDR3 is TGCAGTGCTATCGCGGGGATCACAGATACGCAGTATTTT.

This clonotype showed up many times. The CDR3 is CASSSGLPPVRTGELFF. The CDR3 coding sequence is TGTGCCAGCAGCAGCGGTCTCCCCCCGGTCCGCACCGGGGAGCTGTTTTTT. This chain links TRBV21-1 with TRBJ2-2; the table assigns TRBD1, which was not confirmed against the DNA. TRBV21-1 is an annotated pseudogene. This CDR3 has 17 amino acids.

V is TRBV29-1 and J is TRBJ2-5; maybe TRBD2 (6 bases). This CDR3 comprises 12 residues. Germline V gives CDR1 SQVTM, CDR2 ANQGSEA. V was pared by 3 bases and J by 5 bases, with 10 bases between. The CDR3 is CSVDAGRETQYF. The CDR3 DNA sequence: TGCAGCGTTGATGCGGGGCGGGAGACCCAGTACTTC.

This clonotype was observed a handful of times. This rearrangement joins TRBV29-1 to TRBJ2-5, with D possibly being TRBD1 (6 bases). The CDR3 is made up of 13 amino acids. Trimming took 7 bases from V and 6 from J, leaving 18 bases between them. CDR1 is SQVTM, CDR2 ANQGSEA, per germline. Here the CDR3 reads CSAPLTGRQTQYF. In nucleotides, the CDR3 is TGCAGCGCTCCACTGACAGGTCGCCAGACCCAGTACTTC.

This clonotype occurred once. This chain uses TRBV4-2 with TRBJ1-2; no reliable D call. The germline V and J ends were trimmed by 4 bases and 6 bases, with 6 bases remaining between them. Germline V gives CDR1 LGHNA, CDR2 YNFKEQ. The CDR3 is 11 amino acids. The CDR3 here is CASSLGDGYTF. The DNA for the CDR3 is TGTGCCAGCAGCCTCGGGGATGGCTACACCTTC.

The rearrangement uses TRBV7-2 and TRBJ2-7; 10 nucleotides agree with TRBD2. The CDR3 loop spans 14 amino acids. From germline, CDR1 is SGHTA and CDR2 FQGNSA. With V trimmed by 4 bases and J by 3 bases, 3 bases remained unmatched. The CDR3 spells CASSSLAGVYEQYF. The CDR3 nucleotides read TGTGCCAGCAGCTCCCTAGCGGGAGTCTACGAGCAGTACTTC.

The chain employs TRBV4-2 and TRBJ2-2; 8 nucleotides align to TRBD2. The CDR3 length is 17 residues. Per germline, CDR1 LGHNA and CDR2 YNFKEQ. Trimming cost V 0 bases and J 1 base; bases outside gene matches: 4. CDR3 coding DNA: TGTGCCAGCAGCCAAGATGGGGCGGGAGGGAACACCGGGGAGCTGTTTTTT. Translated, it gives CASSQDGAGGNTGELFF.

This clonotype was seen only a few times. This chain uses TRBV20-1 with TRBJ2-5; D is uncertain. CDR1 DFQATT and CDR2 SNEGSKA come from the germline V gene (reference sequence). Trimming removed 3 bases from V and 3 bases from J, with 5 bases in between. This CDR3 region has 11 residues. CDR3 loop: CSARAEETQYF. The CDR3 DNA reads as TGCAGTGCTAGGGCAGAAGAGACCCAGTACTTC.

The chain uses TRBV20-1 and TRBJ1-1; no definite D call. The CDR3 loop spans 14 amino acids. The germline V and J ends were trimmed by 0 bases and 0 bases, with 8 bases remaining between them. Germline CDR1 and CDR2: DFQATT and SNEGSKA (reference sequence). CDR3 region: CSARDGSLNTEAFF. For the CDR3, the DNA is TGCAGTGCTAGAGATGGCAGCCTGAACACTGAAGCTTTCTTT.

The DNA of the CDR3 is TGCAGTGCTCTCGGCGGGAGTGCGGAGACCCAGTACTTC. Translated: CSALGGSAETQYF. The J gene is TRBJ2-5, the V gene TRBV20-1; 7 bases map to TRBD2. The germline V gene encodes CDR1 DFQATT and CDR2 SNEGSKA (reference sequence). The CDR3 sequence is 13 residues long. With V trimmed by 5 bases and J by 5 bases, 8 bases remained unmatched.

This clonotype was seen more than once but under ten times. V and J are TRBV20-1 and TRBJ1-5; 8 nucleotides match TRBD1. The CDR3 length is 17 residues. After removal of 6 bases from V and 2 bases from J, the junction contained 15 bases not matched to a gene. Germline loops: CDR1 DFQATT, CDR2 SNEGSKA (reference sequence). The CDR3 reads CSAQTETGARGNQPQHF. The CDR3 nucleotides are TGCAGTGCACAAACGGAGACAGGGGCGCGGGGCAATCAGCCCCAGCATTTT.

There are many counts of this clonotype. This chain uses TRBV20-1 with TRBJ2-1, with TRBD2 matching 10 bases. Germline CDR1 and CDR2: DFQATT and SNEGSKA (reference sequence). Trimming cost V 6 bases and J 1 base; bases outside gene matches: 9. This CDR3 region has 16 residues. CDR3 in amino acids: CSATSGTPGSYNEQFF. Here the CDR3 DNA reads TGCAGTGCAACTAGCGGGACCCCAGGGTCCTACAATGAGCAGTTCTTC.

This chain joins TRBV28 and TRBJ2-7; 13 positions match TRBD2. V shed 9 bases, J shed 7 bases, and the junction held 6 bases outside the gene matches. There are 13 residues in the CDR3. Germline V gene sequence: CDR1 MDHEN, CDR2 SYDVKM. CDR3 protein: CARSSGLAGEQYF. The CDR3 nucleotides are TGTGCCAGAAGCTCGGGACTAGCGGGGGAGCAGTACTTC.

CDR3 in amino acids: CASSKDGAGGDVDEQFF. The DNA for the CDR3 is TGTGCCAGCAGCAAAGATGGTGCAGGGGGTGATGTTGATGAGCAGTTCTTC. V is TRBV21-1 and J is TRBJ2-1; no check of the table's D call, TRBD1, against the DNA was made. TRBV21-1 is recorded as a pseudogene. The CDR3 consists of 17 residues.

This clonotype was seen repeatedly, ten times or more. J is TRBJ1-3 and V is TRBV4-2; 8 positions match TRBD1. The CDR3 extends over 17 amino acids. In germline, CDR1 is LGHNA, CDR2 YNFKEQ. Unmatched junction bases numbered 7, after V lost 0 bases and J lost 3 bases. Here the CDR3 DNA reads TGTGCCAGCAGCCAAGAAATGGGACAGGCGGGTGGAAACACCATATATTTT. Protein: CASSQEMGQAGGNTIYF.

The table lists this clonotype with many counts. The CDR3 coding sequence is TGTGCCAGCAGTAGGACTAGCTACGAGCAGTACTTC. Protein: CASSRTSYEQYF. This rearrangement joins TRBV28 to TRBJ2-7, with 7 bases that match TRBD2. The ends lost 5 bases at V and 3 bases at J; junction bases unmatched: 1. CDR3 length: 12 residues. CDR1 is MDHEN and CDR2 is SYDVKM in the germline V gene.

Many counts were recorded for this clonotype. This chain joins TRBV29-1 and TRBJ1-2; a possible D gene is TRBD1 (6 bases). The V gene's germline CDR1 is SQVTM and CDR2 ANQGSEA. Trimming left V 5 bases short and J 2 bases short, with 15 bases between. This CDR3 contains 14 residues. The CDR3 bases are TGCAGCGTTAACCTCAGAGGGGGAAACTATGGCTACACCTTC. Translating it yields CSVNLRGGNYGYTF.

This chain links TRBV29-1 with TRBJ2-3; perhaps TRBD2 as D (6 bases). Trimming pared 4 bases from V and 1 base from J, leaving 15 bases between. CDR1 SQVTM and CDR2 ANQGSEA come from the germline V gene. There are 15 residues in the CDR3. The CDR3 is CSVGDSSGRTDTQYF. In DNA, the CDR3 is TGCAGCGTTGGGGACTCCAGCGGGCGCACAGATACGCAGTATTTT.

This clonotype has a count of ten or more. The chain is built from TRBV5-1 and TRBJ2-3; 9 bases agree with TRBD2. The CDR3 totals 16 residues. CDR1 and CDR2 from the germline V gene are SGHRS and YFSETQ. Unmatched junction bases numbered 7, after V lost 5 bases and J lost 0 bases. This CDR3 is CASRKLSGRSTDTQYF. CDR3 DNA sequence: TGCGCCAGCAGGAAACTAAGCGGGAGGAGCACAGATACGCAGTATTTT.

The chain carries TRBV5-5 and TRBJ2-2; tentative D call: TRBD2 (5 bases). V lost 6 bases and J 4 bases, leaving 13 bases between the germline ends. The CDR3 has 14 amino acids. Germline V lookup: CDR1 SGHKS, CDR2 YYEKEE (reference sequence). CDR3 sequence (DNA): TGTGCCAGCAAATCGGGAAGCGGCACCGGGGAGCTGTTTTTT. It encodes CASKSGSGTGELFF.

CDR3 sequence (DNA): TGTGCCAGCAGCACCAAGACAGGTCTAAACGAGCAGTACTTC. Translation gives CASSTKTGLNEQYF. The chain links TRBV21-1 to TRBJ2-7; the D call in the table, TRBD1, was not verified against the DNA. TRBV21-1 represents a pseudogene. CDR3 length: 14 residues.